This T cell receptor (beta chain) is from a study of cytomegalovirus exposure and HLA in healthy donors. Findings of the study overall: A list of roughly 180 TCR beta chains associated with cytomegalovirus was given.

Of note for this clone: Its specificity is not known.

Healthy bone marrow donors supplied every sample. Likely unrecorded immune exposures existed in these nominally healthy donors. CDR1 is MGHDK, CDR2 SYGVNS, per germline. The CDR3 contains 11 residues. PCR primers comprised 60 Vbeta and 13 Jbeta primers. Profiling relied on immunoSEQ multiplex PCR, and the TCRdb table lists in-frame clones only, not all of them. The sample carries approximately 150,000 clones, approximately 80% recorded once. The sequence was collected from a man in his thirties or forties in good health and CMV-seropositive. The rearrangement links TRBV25-1 to TRBJ2-5; possible D gene TRBD2, 6 bases. The end of the DNA fits TRBJ2-7 better, so the J call may be wrong. Source material: PBMCs. CDR3 residues: CASIGGDEQYF. CDR3 DNA: TGTGCCAGCATAGGAGGGGACGAGCAGTACTTC.